The 15 T cell receptor beta chains given below trace back to one sample, sequenced in a study of tissue T cells after allogeneic stem cell transplantation. Described time point: mouse harvest day 14 after allogeneic transplant. Each mouse received 10^7 T-cell-depleted marrow cells plus 10^6 splenic CD5+ T cells by tail vein. TCRdb's table, derived via immunoSEQ multiplex PCR, lists solely in-frame clones and lacks some. In the table there are a few thousand clones, roughly 47% of which are singletons. Sequences were obtained from gut tissue. The receptors derive from a female BALB/c mouse given C57BL/6 T cells with graft-versus-host disease after an allogeneic hematopoietic cell transplant.

This clone came up a few times. Genes and germline are mouse. The CDR3 goes on 1 residue after the read ends, and that part is filled in from the germline J gene. This chain uses TRBV23 with TRBJ2-5; the DNA was not compared with TRBD2, the D call given in the table. Germline V lookup: CDR1 KGHTA, CDR2 FQNQQP. There are 15 residues in the CDR3. The CDR3 sequence is CSSSQSGGYQDTQYF. The sequenced part of the CDR3 DNA is TGCTCCAGCAGTCAATCTGGGGGGTACCAAGACACCCAGTAC.

This clone is deemed large. The gene symbols are mouse symbols. The CDR3 end is not reached by the read, which stops 1 residue before it; the germline J gene fills it in. This chain uses TRBV31 with TRBJ1-5, with unresolved D. Trimming stripped 1 base from V and 5 bases from J, with 6 bases between. CDR1 is GKSSPN, CDR2 SITVG, per germline. CDR3 length equals 12 residues. The DNA read from the CDR3 is TGTGCCTGGAGTCCCCAGGACCAGGCTCCGCTT. It yields the protein CAWSPQDQAPL. The CDR3 in full is CAWSPQDQAPLF.

For this clone: Each gene name is a mouse one. The CDR3 end lies 1 residue beyond the end of the read and is filled in from the germline J gene. The chain links TRBV26 to TRBJ1-1, with D tentatively TRBD1 (6 bases). Germline CDR1 and CDR2: KGHPV and FQNQEV (reference sequence). The CDR3 runs to 14 residues. The V end was cut by 0 bases, the J end by 3 bases, with 8 bases between. Incomplete CDR3 DNA: TGTGCCAGCAGTCTGTCGGGACAACACACAGAAGTCTTC. It encodes CASSLSGQHTEVF. The full CDR3 reads CASSLSGQHTEVFF.

About this clone itself: Gene names refer to mouse genes. Read data end 1 residue before the CDR3 end; the end is taken from the germline J gene. V usage is TRBV20 and J usage is TRBJ2-1, with 9 bases identical to TRBD2. Germline V gene data show CDR1 as GFQATS and CDR2 as STVNSAI. Losses at the gene ends were 6 bases for V and 5 bases for J; bases not matched to a gene: 2. CDR3 length: 12 amino acids. The covered CDR3 bases are TGTGGTGCCATGGGGGGGCATGCTGAGCAGTTC. Translation gives CGAMGGHAEQF. The whole CDR3 region reads CGAMGGHAEQFF.

On this clone itself: The gene symbols are mouse symbols. Read coverage stops 1 residue before the CDR3 terminus; the germline J gene supplies the remainder. The chain uses TRBV2 and TRBJ2-4, with no clear D. Germline assignment: CDR1 LGHNA and CDR2 YSYQKL. The CDR3 spans 14 residues. V was cut by 0 bases and J by 0 bases, with 4 bases left in between. The CDR3: CASSQDGSQNTLYF. The CDR3 bases that were read are TGTGCCAGCAGCCAAGACGGGAGTCAAAACACCTTGTAC.

In its sample, this clone is medium-sized (0.01 to 0.1%). The gene symbols are mouse symbols. The read terminates 1 residue ahead of where the CDR3 ends, so the germline J gene completes it. This rearrangement joins TRBV26 to TRBJ1-3; the D is unclear. The ends were cut back, 2 bases at V and 0 bases at J, with 11 bases in the middle. The CDR3 runs 16 residues. The germline gives CDR1 KGHPV, CDR2 FQNQEV (reference sequence). This chain's CDR3 is CASSLRQPNSGNTLYF. The sequenced part of the CDR3 DNA is TGTGCCAGCAGTCTGAGGCAGCCGAATTCTGGAAATACGCTCTAT.

This clone was found a few times. Gene names are mouse gene names. The read ends 1 residue shy of where the CDR3 ends; the end is completed using the germline J gene. The V gene is TRBV23, the J gene TRBJ1-1; the DNA was not used to check the table's D call, TRBD1. The germline CDR1 and CDR2 sequences are KGHTA and FQNQQP. The CDR3 sequence is 11 residues long. The CDR3 DNA, read in part, is TGCTCCAGCACGACAGGGACAGAAGTCTTC. Its protein is CSSTTGTEVF. The whole CDR3 is CSSTTGTEVFF.

This clone was counted once. The genes and germline here are from mouse. The CDR3 end falls 1 residue outside the read, so it is completed with the germline J gene. This chain connects TRBV12-1 to TRBJ2-2; D uncertain. Trimming stripped 1 base from V and 1 base from J, with 6 bases between. The CDR3 runs 14 residues. Germline values: CDR1 SGHSN, CDR2 HYEKVE. The CDR3 DNA, read in part, is TGTGCCAGCTCTCTTCAGGAAAACACCGGGCAGCTCTAC. This codes for CASSLQENTGQLY. In full, the CDR3 reads CASSLQENTGQLYF. Full variable domain (rest looked up from reference TRBV12-1 and TRBJ2-2): DSGVVQSPRHIIKEKGGRSVLTCIPISGHSNVVWYQQTLGKELKFLIQHYEKVERDKGFLPSRFSVQQFDDYHSEMNMSALELEDSAMYFCASSLQENTGQLYFGEGSKLTVL.

Details on this clone: The genes and germline here are from mouse. This CDR3 is also generated by other DNA sequences in the sample. Partial CDR3 DNA: TGTGCCAGCAGTCTGAGGGGGGCGAGCTCCTATGAACAGTAC. Translating it yields CASSLRGASSYEQY. Given in full, the CDR3 is CASSLRGASSYEQYF. The chain joins TRBV26 to TRBJ2-7; possible D gene TRBD2, 7 bases. The read ends 1 residue early relative to the CDR3; the germline J gene fills the gap. The germline CDR1 and CDR2 sequences are KGHPV and FQNQEV (reference sequence). The ends were cut back, 2 bases at V and 0 bases at J, with 11 bases in the middle. This CDR3 contains 15 residues.

There are a few counts of this clone. All gene names here are mouse names. Read coverage stops 1 residue before the CDR3 terminus; the germline J gene supplies the remainder. This chain connects TRBV13-2 to TRBJ2-5; D is possibly TRBD1 (5 bases). There are 16 residues in the CDR3. The V end lost 3 bases, the J end lost 1 base, and 15 bases lay between the germline ends. Per germline, CDR1 NNHNN and CDR2 SYGAGS (reference sequence). The CDR3 spells CASGGSPGRDQDTQYF. The DNA read from the CDR3 is TGTGCCAGCGGTGGGAGCCCAGGGAGGGACCAAGACACCCAGTAC.

This clone was detected once. Genes and germline are mouse. Read sequence stops 1 residue before the CDR3 end, and the germline J gene provides the missing end. The rearrangement links TRBV23 to TRBJ1-1; the table assigns TRBD1, which was not confirmed against the DNA. This CDR3 contains 14 residues. The germline V gene encodes CDR1 KGHTA and CDR2 FQNQQP. CDR3 residues: CSSSQPDRNTEVFF. The CDR3 bases that were read are TGCTCCAGCAGTCAACCGGACAGAAACACAGAAGTCTTC.

This clone has more than one count but fewer than ten. Here the gene names and germline are mouse. The missing CDR3 end, 1 residue past where the read stops, is filled in from the germline J gene. The chain combines TRBV13-1 with TRBJ1-4, with D uncertain. This CDR3 is 15 amino acids long. CDR1 is NSHNY, CDR2 SYGAGN, per germline. Trimming took 0 bases from V and 4 from J, leaving 10 bases between them. The covered CDR3 bases are TGTGCCAGCAGTGATGTCGGGGATGGCAACGAAAGATTATTT. Translating gives CASSDVGDGNERLF. The whole CDR3 protein reads CASSDVGDGNERLFF.

This clone was seen only a few times. Gene names are the mouse ones. The read ends 1 residue before the CDR3 terminus; that terminus is restored from the germline J gene. The chain links TRBV26 to TRBJ2-4; tentatively, D is TRBD1 (6 bases). CDR3 length equals 14 residues. Germline assignment: CDR1 KGHPV and CDR2 FQNQEV (reference sequence). V lost 4 bases and J 0 bases, leaving 8 bases between the germline ends. The CDR3 bases that were read are TGTGCCAGCAGTCAGGACAGTAGTCAAAACACCTTGTAC. Its translation is CASSQDSSQNTLY. The CDR3 reads in full as CASSQDSSQNTLYF.

As to this clone: Gene names refer to mouse genes. The read gets to within 1 residue of the CDR3 end, and the germline J gene fills in the rest. The V and J genes are TRBV26 and TRBJ2-5; D call uncertain. V gave up 3 bases and J gave up 1 base, with 5 bases separating them. There are 13 residues in the CDR3. Germline V gives CDR1 KGHPV, CDR2 FQNQEV (reference sequence). CDR3 DNA, as far as it was read: TGTGCCAGCAGTCTTAGTTACCAAGACACCCAGTAC. This encodes CASSLSYQDTQY. The complete CDR3 sequence is CASSLSYQDTQYF.

As to this clone: The junction departs from germline at one end; a sequencing error may be responsible. Gene labels here are mouse ones. The sequenced fragment ends 1 residue before the CDR3 boundary, so the rest is inferred from the germline J gene. The chain is built from TRBV13-2 and TRBJ2-5; possible D gene TRBD2, 6 bases. CDR1 and CDR2 (germline): NNHNN, SYGAGS (reference sequence). This CDR3 contains 13 residues. The chain's CDR3 is CASSDAWGDTQYF. The CDR3 bases that were read are TGTGCCAGCAGTGATGCTTGGGGGGACACCCAGTAC.